These 19 T cell receptor beta chains share one sample of origin, sequenced in a study of T cells in women clearing cervical HPV infection. Only in-frame clones appear in the TCRdb table, and some are missing; sequencing was by immunoSEQ multiplex PCR. The sample's table shows about 20,000 clones. The sequenced material came from blood buffy coat. The source is a woman aged 18 to 75 with a cervical HPV16 infection that either progressed to CIN3+ or cleared (not recorded which).

With regard to this clone: The read ends 3 residues before the CDR3 terminus; that terminus is restored from the germline J gene. The V gene is TRBV5-6, the J gene TRBJ1-2, with D maybe TRBD1 (5 bases). CDR1 is SGHDT, CDR2 YYEEEE, per germline. The CDR3 is made up of 13 amino acids. The CDR3 here is CASSLTGGLSYTF. The CDR3 bases that were read are TGTGCCAGCAGCTTGACGGGGGGACTAAGC.

Concerning this clone: From the germline J gene comes the end of the CDR3, since the read stops 3 residues before it. V gene TRBV2 combines with J gene TRBJ1-5; D not certain. CDR3 length: 14 residues. V was clipped by 4 bases and J by 1 base, with 8 bases between them. Germline V gene data show CDR1 as SNHLY and CDR2 as FYNNEI. The sequenced part of the CDR3 DNA is TGTGCCAGCAGTGCCCAAGGGAGCAATCAGCCC. Encoded protein: CASSAQGSNQP. The entire CDR3 reads CASSAQGSNQPQHF.

In regard to this clone: The read ends 3 residues shy of where the CDR3 ends; the end is completed using the germline J gene. The chain carries TRBV7-2 and TRBJ2-5, with 11 bases matching TRBD1. The trim removed 1 base at V and 4 bases at J, leaving 2 bases unmatched. The CDR3 runs to 15 residues. Germline CDR1 SGHTA, CDR2 FQGNSA. The sequenced part of the CDR3 DNA is TGTGCCAGCAGCTTAGGGACAGGGGGCCGAGAGACC. Residues: CASSLGTGGRET. The full CDR3 is CASSLGTGGRETQYF.

On this clone: The read comes to an end 3 residues before the CDR3 does, leaving the germline J gene to fill in the end. V is TRBV20-1 and J is TRBJ1-3; D possibly corresponds to TRBD1 (5 bases). CDR3 length: 16 amino acids. V lost 0 bases and J lost 0, with 12 bases in between. Germline CDR1 is DFQATT and CDR2 is SNEGSKA (reference sequence). CDR3 in amino acids: CSARDGASSSGNTIYF. The sequenced part of the CDR3 DNA is TGCAGTGCTAGAGATGGGGCCAGCTCCTCTGGAAACACC.

As for this clone: The read ends 3 residues shy of where the CDR3 ends; the end is completed using the germline J gene. The gene calls are TRBV5-1 and TRBJ1-4; 8 bases align to TRBD1. V lost 4 bases to trimming and J lost 7 bases; unmatched junction nucleotides: 12. This CDR3 region has 16 residues. Germline-derived CDR1 and CDR2 are SGHRS and YFSETQ. CDR3 DNA, as far as it was read: TGCGCCAGCAGCGGGCCAGGGGGCCCCCTTGGTGAAAAA. Translated: CASSGPGGPLGEK. The CDR3 in its entirety is CASSGPGGPLGEKLFF.

With respect to this clone: The CDR3 end falls 3 residues outside the read, so it is completed with the germline J gene. The genes are TRBV2 and TRBJ1-6, with TRBD1 as a possible D gene (5 bases). In germline, CDR1 is SNHLY, CDR2 FYNNEI. This CDR3 is built from 16 residues. The V gene lost 6 bases and the J gene lost 0 bases, with 12 bases spanning the gap. CDR3 residues: CASRGDFYSYNSPLHF. The covered CDR3 bases are TGTGCCAGCAGGGGGGACTTCTACTCCTATAATTCACCC.

Notes on this clone: The sequence runs out 3 residues before the end of the CDR3; the remainder is reconstructed from the germline J gene. The rearrangement links TRBV30 to TRBJ2-7; D gene unclear. From germline, CDR1 is GTSNPN and CDR2 SVGIG (reference sequence). The CDR3 spans 12 residues. Trimming removed 0 bases at V and 5 bases at J, with 8 bases between. This CDR3 is CAWSVTENEQYF. CDR3 DNA (partial): TGTGCCTGGAGTGTAACAGAAAACGAG. Full variable domain (missing parts from reference TRBV30 and TRBJ2-7): SQTIHQWPATLVQPVGSPLSLECTVEGTSNPNLYWYRQAAGRGLQLLFYSVGIGQISSEVPQNLSASRPQDRQFILSSKKLLLSDSGFYLCAWSVTENEQYFGPGTRLTVT.

Concerning this clone: The CDR3 end falls 3 residues outside the read, so it is completed with the germline J gene. This chain uses TRBV9 with TRBJ1-2; D not certain. The CDR3 loop spans 15 amino acids. The germline V gene has CDR1 SGDLS and CDR2 YYNGEE. Deletions cut 0 bases from V and 0 bases from J, with 9 bases between. The chain's CDR3 is CASSVASGANYGYTF. Partial CDR3 DNA: TGTGCCAGCAGCGTAGCTAGCGGAGCTAACTATGGC.

For this clone: The sequenced fragment ends 3 residues before the CDR3 boundary, so the rest is inferred from the germline J gene. This chain connects TRBV18 to TRBJ2-7, with TRBD2 as a possible D gene (7 bases). Trimming took 6 bases from V and 3 from J, leaving 18 bases between them. Germline V gives CDR1 KGHSH, CDR2 LQKENI. This CDR3 is 15 amino acids long. CDR3 sequence: CASSPFGGGLYEQYF. CDR3 bases read: TGTGCCAGCTCCCCATTTGGGGGGGGCCTCTACGAG. Based on the CDR3 plus reference TRBV18 and TRBJ2-7, the full variable domain is NAGVMQNPRHLVRRRGQEARLRCSPMKGHSHVYWYRQLPEEGLKFMVYLQKENIIDESGMPKERFSAEFPKEGPSILRIQQVVRGDSAAYFCASSPFGGGLYEQYFGPGTRLTVT.

Comments on this clone: From the germline J gene comes the end of the CDR3, since the read stops 3 residues before it. V usage is TRBV6-4 and J usage is TRBJ1-1; D unresolved. This CDR3 contains 14 residues. Trimming shortened V by 0 bases and J by 2 bases, and 7 bases separated the two germline ends. Germline values: CDR1 MRHNA, CDR2 SNTAGT. The CDR3 DNA, read in part, is TGTGCCAGCAGTGACTCGCCAGGCAACACTGAA. Protein sequence: CASSDSPGNTE. The whole CDR3 reads CASSDSPGNTEAFF.

About this clone: The read ends 3 residues before the CDR3 terminus; that terminus is restored from the germline J gene. J is TRBJ1-1 and V is TRBV18; D gene ambiguous. Trimming shortened V by 4 bases and J by 5 bases, and 20 bases separated the two germline ends. The CDR3 consists of 16 residues. Germline V gene data show CDR1 as KGHSH and CDR2 as LQKENI. The CDR3 loop reads CASSQAIGSSGTEAFF. CDR3 DNA (partial): TGTGCCAGCTCACAAGCAATAGGATCGTCCGGGACTGAA.

About this clone itself: The sequence runs out 3 residues before the end of the CDR3; the remainder is reconstructed from the germline J gene. The chain links TRBV19 to TRBJ2-7, with TRBD2 identical over 13 bases. The V and J ends lost 7 bases and 6 bases, in that order; junction bases with no gene match: 9. CDR3 length equals 15 residues. Germline V gives CDR1 LNHDA, CDR2 SQIVND (reference sequence). This chain's CDR3 is CASTPSTSGGPEQYF. Partial CDR3 DNA: TGTGCCAGTACCCCCTCGACTAGCGGGGGGCCCGAG.

As for this clone: Read coverage stops 3 residues before the CDR3 terminus; the germline J gene supplies the remainder. This chain links TRBV12-3 or TRBV12-4 with TRBJ2-7; 9 bases map to TRBD1. The CDR3 runs 13 residues. J lost 3 bases, V lost 5 bases, and 2 bases had no gene match. Partial CDR3 DNA: TGTGCCAGCAGTCCGGGACAGGGCTACGAG. Encoded protein: CASSPGQGYE. The entire CDR3 protein is CASSPGQGYEQYF.

In the case of this clone: The sequence runs out 3 residues before the end of the CDR3; the remainder is reconstructed from the germline J gene. The chain is built from TRBV6-2 or TRBV6-3 and TRBJ1-5; possibly TRBD1 for D (6 bases). The CDR3 consists of 14 residues. Germline CDR1 reads MNHEY; CDR2 reads SVGEGT. Trimming cost V 7 bases and J 3 bases, with 13 bases left between them. CDR3 in amino acids: CASTGGGYNQPQHF. The sequenced part of the CDR3 DNA is TGTGCCAGCACCGGAGGGGGTTACAATCAGCCC.

Partial CDR3 DNA: TGTGCCAGCAGCTTGGGCTCAGGGCAGCCC. Its translation is CASSLGSGQP. The whole CDR3 is CASSLGSGQPQHF. This sequence joins TRBV7-9 and TRBJ1-5, with D maybe TRBD1 (5 bases). From the germline J gene comes the end of the CDR3, since the read stops 3 residues before it. Deletions cut 3 bases from V and 7 bases from J, with 10 bases between. CDR1 and CDR2 (germline): SEHNR, FQNEAQ (reference sequence). The CDR3 runs to 13 residues.

About this clone: The read ends 3 residues before the CDR3 terminus; that terminus is restored from the germline J gene. The V and J genes are TRBV5-6 and TRBJ1-5; D is unresolved. Trimming cost V 0 bases and J 7 bases, with 11 bases left between them. Germline V CDR1 and CDR2: SGHDT, YYEEEE. This CDR3 contains 14 residues. The CDR3 bases that were read are TGTGCCAGCAGCTTGGCCAGGTCTTACCAGCCC. It codes for CASSLARSYQP. In full, the CDR3 is CASSLARSYQPQHF.

Worth noting for this clone: Read coverage stops 3 residues before the CDR3 terminus; the germline J gene supplies the remainder. At the DNA level, this CDR3 is encoded by other sequences in the same sample as well. The chain carries TRBV20-1 and TRBJ1-4; possibly TRBD1 for D (5 bases). The CDR3 sequence is 13 residues long. Trimming shortened V by 5 bases and J by 8 bases, and 15 bases separated the two germline ends. Germline loops: CDR1 DFQATT, CDR2 SNEGSKA (reference sequence). The CDR3 DNA, read in part, is TGCAGTGCTCAGACAGACGGCGGAGAAAAA. As protein: CSAQTDGGEK. The whole CDR3 reads CSAQTDGGEKLFF.

As concerns this clone: With the read ending 3 residues before the CDR3 end, the germline J gene is used to fill in that end. V gene TRBV14 combines with J gene TRBJ2-7; D remains unclear. There are 15 residues in the CDR3. Trimming removed 1 base from V and 0 bases from J, with 10 bases in between. Germline V CDR1 and CDR2: SGHDN, FVKESK. The CDR3: CASSQVLTSSYEQYF. CDR3 DNA (partial): TGTGCCAGCAGCCAAGTCTTAACCAGCTCCTACGAG.

On this clone: The CDR3 end is not reached by the read, which stops 3 residues before it; the germline J gene fills it in. The J gene is TRBJ1-5, the V gene TRBV20-1, with a weak D call TRBD1 (6 bases). CDR1 DFQATT and CDR2 SNEGSKA come from the germline V gene (reference sequence). The ends were cut back, 6 bases at V and 4 bases at J, with 13 bases in the middle. The length of the CDR3 is 13 residues. The covered CDR3 bases are TGCAGTGCCCCGGGGGGGCCAAATCAGCCC. Translating it yields CSAPGGPNQP. The full CDR3 protein is CSAPGGPNQPQHF.